The 10 T cell receptor beta chains listed next were all sequenced from one sample in a study of blood T cell repertoires in COVID-19. Repertoires were generated with immunoSEQ multiplex PCR, while TCRdb's copy carries only in-frame clones and drops some. In the table there are 200,000 or so clones, roughly three quarters of which are singletons. The sequencing input was peripheral blood. These receptors all come from a man aged 60 to 75 with active or convalescent COVID-19.

V and J are TRBV28 and TRBJ1-2; D may be TRBD1 (6 bases). Germline lookup yields CDR1 MDHEN and CDR2 SYDVKM. V lost 7 bases and J lost 4, with 16 bases in between. This CDR3 comprises 14 residues. The CDR3 loop is CASTRAPGVYGYTF. As DNA, the CDR3 is TGTGCCAGCACCCGAGCTCCAGGGGTCTATGGCTACACCTTC.

This sequence joins TRBV11-3 and TRBJ2-5; 13 positions agree with TRBD2. This CDR3 comprises 16 residues. Losses at the gene ends were 5 bases for V and 4 bases for J; bases not matched to a gene: 7. Germline lookup yields CDR1 SGHNT and CDR2 YENEEA. The CDR3 nucleotides are TGTGCCAGCAGCCCGGGGACTAGCGGGGAGGTAGAGACCCAGTACTTC. Its translation is CASSPGTSGEVETQYF.

The CDR3 nucleotides are TGCGCCAGCAGCCAAGCTGTTACCTACGAGCAGTACTTC. It is translated as CASSQAVTYEQYF. The chain has TRBV4-3 and TRBJ2-7; D ambiguous. Germline CDR1 is LGHNA and CDR2 is YSLEER. Trimming left V 1 base short and J 2 bases short, with 6 bases between. This CDR3 region has 13 residues.

This sequence joins TRBV19 and TRBJ2-7; 13 bases are a match to TRBD2. Losses at the gene ends were 5 bases for V and 3 bases for J; bases not matched to a gene: 7. The CDR3 runs to 16 residues. Looked up from germline, CDR1 is LNHDA and CDR2 is SQIVND (reference sequence). In nucleotides, the CDR3 is TGTGCCAGTAGTGCAACCACTAGCGGGAGGGTCTACGAGCAGTACTTC. Translated: CASSATTSGRVYEQYF.

The J gene is TRBJ1-5, the V gene TRBV2; no clear D gene. V was shortened by 6 bases and J by 6 bases, with 15 bases between the two germline ends. This CDR3 has 14 residues. Germline loops: CDR1 SNHLY, CDR2 FYNNEI. The CDR3 reads CASRVNPGRQPQHF. Written as DNA, the CDR3 is TGTGCCAGCAGAGTTAATCCCGGTCGTCAGCCCCAGCATTTT.

This clone was counted once. This sequence joins TRBV5-1 and TRBJ2-1, with D maybe TRBD2 (5 bases). The CDR3 is 15 residues long. Germline V CDR1 and CDR2: SGHRS, YFSETQ. V shed 4 bases and J shed 0 bases, with 11 bases lying between them. The chain's CDR3 is CASSLYEGSYNEQFF. CDR3 in DNA: TGCGCCAGCAGCCTATACGAGGGCTCCTACAATGAGCAGTTCTTC. The variable domain in full, with the rest retrieved from reference TRBV5-1 and TRBJ2-1, is KAGVTQTPRYLIKTRGQQVTLSCSPISGHRSVSWYQQTPGQGLQFLFEYFSETQRNKGNFPGRFSGRQFSNSRSEMNVSTLELGDSALYLCASSLYEGSYNEQFFGPGTRLTVL.

CDR3 protein: CASSMGQSNEQFF. The CDR3 DNA reads TGTGCCAGCAGCATGGGACAGTCCAATGAGCAGTTCTTC. The chain couples TRBV5-4 to TRBJ2-1; 7 positions agree with TRBD1. CDR1 SGHNT and CDR2 YYREEE come from the germline V gene (reference sequence). The CDR3 has 13 residues. V gave up 4 bases and J gave up 6 bases; unmatched junction bases: 4.

This chain uses TRBV3-1 (or the pseudogene TRBV3-2) with TRBJ1-4; no clear D. This CDR3 spans 17 amino acids. CDR1 and CDR2 (germline): LGHDT, YNNKEL (reference sequence). Trimming took 0 bases from V and 0 from J, leaving 11 bases between them. CDR3 bases: TGTGCCAGCAGCCAAGATGCCGTATACACAACTAATGAAAAACTGTTTTTT. Translating it yields CASSQDAVYTTNEKLFF.

V and J are TRBV11-2 and TRBJ2-7; D possibly corresponds to TRBD1 (6 bases). Germline assignment: CDR1 SGHAT and CDR2 FQNNGV. Trimming pared 4 bases from V and 3 bases from J, leaving 16 bases between. CDR3 size: 15 residues. The CDR3 reads CASSSRSGQYYEQYF. Written as DNA, the CDR3 is TGTGCCAGCAGCTCCCGCTCGGGACAATACTACGAGCAGTACTTC. The full variable domain, in which reference TRBV11-2 and TRBJ2-7 provide the parts outside the CDR3, is EAGVAQSPRYKIIEKRQSVAFWCNPISGHATLYWYQQILGQGPKLLIQFQNNGVVDDSQLPKDRFSAERLKGVDSTLKIQPAKLEDSAVYLCASSSRSGQYYEQYFGPGTRLTVT.

The chain carries TRBV20-1 and TRBJ1-2; TRBD1 agrees at 8 bases. The CDR3 consists of 13 residues. Germline V gene lookup returns CDR1 DFQATT and CDR2 SNEGSKA (reference sequence). J was trimmed by 5 bases and V by 3 bases; bases with no gene match: 5. The CDR3 sequence is CSASPGTGYGYTF. The CDR3 region has the DNA TGCAGTGCTAGTCCCGGGACAGGATATGGCTACACCTTC.